This T cell receptor (beta chain) was retrieved from a study of T cells expressing NK-cell markers. At the level of the study: HCMV seropositivity marked seven of the eight sequenced donors; one was seronegative.

TCRdb re-called the 5' RACE reads; every CDR3 protein appears as one record, without DNA. This repertoire includes almost 450,000 distinct CDR3 sequences. Germline V gives CDR1 DFQATT, CDR2 SNEGSKA (reference sequence). CDR3 length: 17 residues. The chain is built from TRBV20-1 and TRBJ2-7; with no DNA, the TCRdb D assignment of TRBD1 cannot be verified. Material for sequencing was blood T cells: a sorted CD56 or NKG2C T cell subset, CD4+ or CD8+ T cells, or bulk PBMC T cells (not recorded which). The sequence was collected from a woman aged 18 to 75 in good health. CDR3 sequence: CSASKRGAQTHSYEQYF.